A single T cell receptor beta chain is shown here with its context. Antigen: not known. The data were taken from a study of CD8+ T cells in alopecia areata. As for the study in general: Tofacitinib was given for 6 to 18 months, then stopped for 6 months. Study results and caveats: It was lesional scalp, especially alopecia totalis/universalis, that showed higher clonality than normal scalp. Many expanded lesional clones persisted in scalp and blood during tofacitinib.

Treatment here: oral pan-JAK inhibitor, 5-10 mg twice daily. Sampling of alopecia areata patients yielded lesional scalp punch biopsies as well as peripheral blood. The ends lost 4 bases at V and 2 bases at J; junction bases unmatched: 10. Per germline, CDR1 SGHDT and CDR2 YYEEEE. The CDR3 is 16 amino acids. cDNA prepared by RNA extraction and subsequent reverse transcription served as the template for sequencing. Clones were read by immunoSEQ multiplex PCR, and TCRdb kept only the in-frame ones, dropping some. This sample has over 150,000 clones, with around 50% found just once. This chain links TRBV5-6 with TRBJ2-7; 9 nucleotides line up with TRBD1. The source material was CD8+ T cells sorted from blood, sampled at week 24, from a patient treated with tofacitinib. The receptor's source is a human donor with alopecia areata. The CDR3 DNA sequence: TGTGCCAGCAGCCACGTAACCGGGACAGGGCCCTACGAGCAGTACTTC. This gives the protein CASSHVTGTGPYEQYF.